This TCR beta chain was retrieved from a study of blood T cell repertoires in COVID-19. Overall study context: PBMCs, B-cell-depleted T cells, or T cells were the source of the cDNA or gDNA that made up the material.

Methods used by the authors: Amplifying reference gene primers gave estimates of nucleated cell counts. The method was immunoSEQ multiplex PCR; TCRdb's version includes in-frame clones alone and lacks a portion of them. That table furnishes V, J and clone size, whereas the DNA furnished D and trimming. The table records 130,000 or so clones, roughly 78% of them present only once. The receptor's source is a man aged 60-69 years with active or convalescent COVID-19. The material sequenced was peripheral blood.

The CDR3 DNA reads TGTGCCAGCAGCCCCCGGACAGGCGTCAAAAACATTCAGTACTTC. Its translation is CASSPRTGVKNIQYF. V and J are TRBV7-2 and TRBJ2-4; 7 nucleotides line up with TRBD1. CDR3 length: 15 residues. V shed 5 bases and J 3 bases; nucleotides not matched to a gene: 7. Germline V CDR1 and CDR2: SGHTA, FQGNSA.